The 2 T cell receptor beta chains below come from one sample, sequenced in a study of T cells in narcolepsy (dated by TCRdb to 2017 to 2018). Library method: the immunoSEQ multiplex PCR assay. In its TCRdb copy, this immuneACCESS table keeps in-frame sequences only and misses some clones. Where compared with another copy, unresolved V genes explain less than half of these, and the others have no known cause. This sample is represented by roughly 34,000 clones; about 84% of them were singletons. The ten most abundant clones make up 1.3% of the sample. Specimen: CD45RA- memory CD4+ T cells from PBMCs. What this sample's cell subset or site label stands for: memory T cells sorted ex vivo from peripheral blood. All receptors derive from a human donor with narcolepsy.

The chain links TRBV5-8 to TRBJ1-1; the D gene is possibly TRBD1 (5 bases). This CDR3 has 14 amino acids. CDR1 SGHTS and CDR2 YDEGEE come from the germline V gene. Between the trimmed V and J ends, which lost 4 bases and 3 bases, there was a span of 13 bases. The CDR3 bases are TGTGCCAGCAGCCAAATGACAGTCCACACTGAAGCTTTCTTT. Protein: CASSQMTVHTEAFF.

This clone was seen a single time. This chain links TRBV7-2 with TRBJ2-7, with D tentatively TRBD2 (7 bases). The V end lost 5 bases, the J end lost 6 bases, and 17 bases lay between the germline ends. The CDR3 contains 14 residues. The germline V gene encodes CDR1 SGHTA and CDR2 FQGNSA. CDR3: CASSNGGPSREQYV. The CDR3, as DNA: TGTGCCAGCAGCAACGGGGGGCCGTCTCGCGAGCAGTACGTC.